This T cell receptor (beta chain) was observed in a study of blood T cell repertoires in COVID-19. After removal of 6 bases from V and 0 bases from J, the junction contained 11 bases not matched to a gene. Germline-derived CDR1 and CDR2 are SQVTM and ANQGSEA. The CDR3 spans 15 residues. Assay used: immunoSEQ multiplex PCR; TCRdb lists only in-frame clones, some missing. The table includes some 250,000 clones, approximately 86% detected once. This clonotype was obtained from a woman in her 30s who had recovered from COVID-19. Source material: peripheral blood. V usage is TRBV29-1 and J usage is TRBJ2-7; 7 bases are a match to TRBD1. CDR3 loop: CSVLRTGTVSYEQYF. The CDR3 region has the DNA TGCAGCGTACTGCGGACCGGGACAGTCTCCTACGAGCAGTACTTC.